This T cell receptor (beta chain) was profiled in a study of early T cells in non-severe SARS-CoV-2 infection. This clonotype was detected many times. Per germline, CDR1 MNHEY and CDR2 SVGEGT. V lost 3 bases and J lost 2, with 20 bases in between. The CDR3 has 19 amino acids. TCRdb re-called the 5' RACE reads with MiXCR, one entry per CDR3 protein. This sample yields tens of thousands of distinct CDR3 sequences, of which just under 15% are seen a single time; roughly 6% belongs to the top ten. V and J are TRBV6-2 or TRBV6-3 and TRBJ2-6; D is possibly TRBD1 or TRBD2 (6 bases each). The source material was whole blood. The receptor comes from an adult who was a healthcare worker with PCR-confirmed SARS-CoV-2 infection or an uninfected control (not recorded which). CDR3 nucleotide sequence: TGTGCCAGCAGTTATTCGATTAGACTCGGGGGCCCTGGGGCCAACGTCCTGACTTTC. As protein: CASSYSIRLGGPGANVLTF.